The 30 T cell receptor beta chains below were found in one sample sequenced in a study of cytomegalovirus exposure and HLA in healthy donors. Primers for the PCR totalled 60 Vbeta and 13 Jbeta. Clones were sequenced by immunoSEQ multiplex PCR, and TCRdb holds only the in-frame ones, with some missing. The sample has about 160,000 clones; approximately 79% are singletons. Sample: PBMCs. The receptors here all came from a middle-aged man in good health and CMV-seronegative.

The DNA for the CDR3 is TGTGCCAGCAGCTTAGATGTAGCAGGGGGCAAAGAGACCCAGTACTTC. As protein: CASSLDVAGGKETQYF. The chain combines TRBV11-2 with TRBJ2-5; 8 positions agree with TRBD1. CDR1 SGHAT and CDR2 FQNNGV come from the germline V gene. The CDR3 has 16 amino acids. V was pared by 0 bases and J by 3 bases, with 6 bases of the junction left unmatched.

The chain is built from TRBV7-9 and TRBJ2-7; TRBD1 aligns across 7 bases. Germline values: CDR1 SEHNR, CDR2 FQNEAQ (reference sequence). There are 15 residues in the CDR3. After removal of 4 bases from V and 3 bases from J, the junction contained 9 bases not matched to a gene. The CDR3 loop is CASSSARDRDYEQYF. CDR3 coding DNA: TGTGCCAGCAGCTCCGCCCGCGACAGGGACTACGAGCAGTACTTC.

This clone was picked up a small number of times. The V and J genes are TRBV6-6 and TRBJ2-7; 9 bases are a match to TRBD2. The CDR3 is made up of 15 amino acids. The germline V gene has CDR1 MNHNY and CDR2 SVGAGI (reference sequence). The V and J ends lost 4 bases and 6 bases, in that order; junction bases with no gene match: 10. The CDR3 is CASSSIVAGAAEQYF. The CDR3 nucleotides are TGTGCCAGCAGTTCGATTGTAGCGGGGGCGGCCGAGCAGTACTTC.

The chain joins TRBV27 to TRBJ2-2; 8 bases align to TRBD2. This CDR3 has 17 amino acids. Per the germline V gene, CDR1 is MNHEY and CDR2 is SMNVEV (reference sequence). With V trimmed by 4 bases and J by 6 bases, 13 bases remained unmatched. The CDR3 bases are TGTGCCAGCAGTTCCCCCCGGATGGGCGGGGGGCCCGGGGAGCTGTTTTTT. It translates to CASSSPRMGGGPGELFF.

The rearrangement uses TRBV18 and TRBJ1-1; D gene uncertain. Trimming took 3 bases from V and 0 from J, leaving 8 bases between them. Germline V CDR1 and CDR2: KGHSH, LQKENI. The CDR3 spans 14 residues. The DNA for the CDR3 is TGTGCCAGCTCACCTGACACCTTGAACACTGAAGCTTTCTTT. This translates into CASSPDTLNTEAFF.

The J gene is TRBJ2-3, the V gene TRBV4-3; D is perhaps TRBD1 (5 bases). The germline CDR1 and CDR2 sequences are LGHNA and YSLEER. Trimming removed 2 bases from V and 6 bases from J, with 18 bases in between. The CDR3 is 16 amino acids. The CDR3 nucleotides read TGCGCCAGCAGCCAACTAATCCCCAGGGTACGCGATACGCAGTATTTT. Translation: CASSQLIPRVRDTQYF.

The rearrangement uses TRBV7-8 and TRBJ2-7; no clear D gene. The V gene lost 3 bases and the J gene lost 2 bases, with 14 bases spanning the gap. The CDR3 runs 15 residues. Germline CDR1 SGHVS, CDR2 FQNEAQ. The CDR3 sequence: CASSLVDEQPYEQYF. CDR3 bases: TGTGCCAGCAGCTTGGTAGATGAACAGCCCTACGAGCAGTACTTC.

The chain combines TRBV11-3 with TRBJ2-1, with TRBD2 matching over 9 bases. V shed 3 bases, J shed 0 bases, and the junction held 9 bases outside the gene matches. This CDR3 spans 18 amino acids. Germline V gene data show CDR1 as SGHNT and CDR2 as YENEEA. The CDR3 nucleotides read TGTGCCAGCAGCTTTTCAAGCGGGGGGTCCAGCTCCTACAATGAGCAGTTCTTC. Translation: CASSFSSGGSSSYNEQFF.

The chain combines TRBV27 with TRBJ2-1; tentatively, D is TRBD1 (6 bases). CDR1 and CDR2 from the germline V gene are MNHEY and SMNVEV (reference sequence). The CDR3 is 14 residues long. V was pared by 2 bases and J by 3 bases, with 8 bases between. CDR3 amino acids: CASSLGTSYNEQFF. CDR3 DNA: TGTGCCAGCAGTTTAGGGACAAGCTACAATGAGCAGTTCTTC.

The chain uses TRBV7-8 and TRBJ1-6; D gene uncertain. This CDR3 is built from 16 residues. Germline V gives CDR1 SGHVS, CDR2 FQNEAQ. Between the trimmed V and J ends, which lost 2 bases and 3 bases, there was a span of 11 bases. The CDR3 is CASSLLGSGYNSPLHF. The CDR3, as DNA: TGTGCCAGCAGCTTACTGGGTTCGGGCTATAATTCACCCCTCCACTTT.

This clone appeared a few times. The chain couples TRBV4-1 to TRBJ2-3, with TRBD2 matching 11 bases. The ends lost 1 base at V and 6 bases at J; junction bases unmatched: 9. Germline CDR1 reads MGHRA; CDR2 reads YSYEKL. The CDR3 length is 17 residues. The CDR3 loop is CASSQGASGGKRDTQYF. CDR3 coding DNA: TGCGCCAGCAGCCAAGGGGCTAGCGGGGGGAAAAGGGATACGCAGTATTTT.

The rearrangement links TRBV9 to TRBJ1-6; D not certain. The CDR3 spans 13 residues. Germline-derived CDR1 and CDR2 are SGDLS and YYNGEE. The ends were cut back, 0 bases at V and 7 bases at J, with 5 bases in the middle. The CDR3 bases are TGTGCCAGCAGCGTAGGGGAGAATTCACCCCTCCACTTT. Protein: CASSVGENSPLHF. The complete variable domain, with remaining parts taken from reference TRBV9 and TRBJ1-6, reads DSGVTQTPKHLITATGQRVTLRCSPRSGDLSVYWYQQSLDQGLQFLIQYYNGEERAKGNILERFSAQQFPDLHSELNLSSLELGDSALYFCASSVGENSPLHFGNGTRLTVT.

The chain joins TRBV5-1 to TRBJ2-3, with 8 bases matching TRBD1. J lost 1 base, V lost 4 bases, and 5 bases had no gene match. Germline CDR1 SGHRS, CDR2 YFSETQ. The CDR3 consists of 15 residues. For the CDR3, the DNA is TGCGCCAGCAGCCGGCCGGGACAGGGCACAGATACGCAGTATTTT. It is translated as CASSRPGQGTDTQYF.

The chain employs TRBV7-9 and TRBJ1-1, with 8 bases fitting TRBD1. Germline CDR1 SEHNR, CDR2 FQNEAQ (reference sequence). The junction had 14 bases not matched to a gene; V was cut back by 5 bases and J by 6 bases. This CDR3 is 16 amino acids long. CDR3: CASSTRTGSLGAEAFF. For the CDR3, the DNA is TGTGCCAGCAGCACCCGGACAGGGTCCCTGGGTGCTGAAGCTTTCTTT.

The chain has TRBV10-3 and TRBJ2-3, with TRBD1 as a possible D gene (6 bases). The CDR3 is made up of 17 amino acids. Germline CDR1 and CDR2: ENHRY and SYGVKD. Trimming took 8 bases from V and 0 from J, leaving 21 bases between them. The CDR3 reads CAIGGAPDSRSTDTQYF. DNA of the CDR3: TGTGCCATCGGCGGAGCACCGGACAGCCGCAGCACAGATACGCAGTATTTT.

This clone was observed a handful of times. V gene TRBV5-1 combines with J gene TRBJ2-1; tentative D call: TRBD2 (6 bases). Germline CDR1 is SGHRS and CDR2 is YFSETQ. V shed 4 bases and J shed 7 bases, with 12 bases lying between them. The CDR3 totals 13 residues. The CDR3 DNA is TGCGCCAGCAGCCTGGGTGCGGGGAATGAGCAGTTCTTC. Residues: CASSLGAGNEQFF. The whole variable domain, filled in from reference TRBV5-1 and TRBJ2-1, reads KAGVTQTPRYLIKTRGQQVTLSCSPISGHRSVSWYQQTPGQGLQFLFEYFSETQRNKGNFPGRFSGRQFSNSRSEMNVSTLELGDSALYLCASSLGAGNEQFFGPGTRLTVL.

This chain joins TRBV4-2 and TRBJ1-2; the match to TRBD1 covers 7 bases. CDR1 is LGHNA and CDR2 is YNFKEQ in the germline V gene. V dropped 4 bases and J dropped 4; count of bases not matched to a gene: 3. The CDR3 sequence is 13 residues long. CDR3 residues: CASSRGDSYGYTF. CDR3 nucleotide sequence: TGTGCCAGCAGCCGAGGGGACAGCTATGGCTACACCTTC.

This clone has more than one count but fewer than ten. This sequence joins TRBV4-1 and TRBJ1-6; the match to TRBD1 covers 9 bases. Trimming took 4 bases from V and 12 from J; bases not matched to a gene: 10. This CDR3 spans 15 amino acids. CDR1 MGHRA and CDR2 YSYEKL come from the germline V gene. The CDR3 region is CASSLGTGTAGPLHF. CDR3 bases: TGCGCCAGCAGCCTGGGGACAGGGACTGCCGGACCCCTCCACTTT.

This chain connects TRBV14 to TRBJ2-2, with 8 positions matching TRBD1. The CDR3 length is 13 residues. Germline values: CDR1 SGHDN, CDR2 FVKESK. V lost 8 bases and J lost 1; bases outside the gene matches: 0. DNA of the CDR3: TGTGCCAGCGGGACAGGGAACACCGGGGAGCTGTTTTTT. This encodes CASGTGNTGELFF.

Notes on this clone: An end of the junction does not agree with germline; a read error may underlie this. The chain employs TRBV7-7 and TRBJ2-5; possible D gene TRBD2, 6 bases. CDR1 is SSHAT, CDR2 FNYEAQ, per germline (reference sequence). The CDR3 length is 15 residues. The CDR3 region has the DNA TGTGCTAGCAGCTTAGTGGGTGCGGGGCAAGAGACCCAGTACTTC. Translated, it gives CASSLVGAGQETQYF.

The rearrangement joins TRBV7-8 to TRBJ1-4; 9 nucleotides line up with TRBD1. Germline V gives CDR1 SGHVS, CDR2 FQNEAQ. V lost 8 bases to trimming and J lost 5 bases; unmatched junction nucleotides: 6. The CDR3 covers 14 residues. CDR3 in DNA: TGTGCCAGCTTTTTGGGGACAGGGAATGAAAAACTGTTTTTT. It specifies CASFLGTGNEKLFF.

The rearrangement joins TRBV6-5 to TRBJ2-3; maybe TRBD2 (6 bases). Germline CDR1 and CDR2: MNHEY and SVGAGI. This CDR3 is 14 amino acids long. Trimming took 2 bases from V and 3 from J, leaving 9 bases between them. CDR3 region: CASSYGGLTDTQYF. The DNA of the CDR3 is TGTGCCAGCAGTTACGGAGGGTTGACAGATACGCAGTATTTT.

This chain connects TRBV13 to TRBJ1-2; 9 bases align to TRBD1. Per the germline V gene, CDR1 is PRHDT and CDR2 is FYEKMQ (reference sequence). V was pared by 1 base and J by 7 bases, with 13 bases of the junction left unmatched. The CDR3 contains 17 residues. The CDR3 loop reads CASSLASGQGGEAGYTF. As DNA, the CDR3 is TGTGCCAGCAGCTTAGCCTCGGGACAGGGAGGAGAAGCTGGCTACACCTTC.

This clone was recorded a few times. The chain employs TRBV10-1 and TRBJ2-3; 11 positions match TRBD2. Germline lookup yields CDR1 WNHNN and CDR2 SYGVQD (reference sequence). This CDR3 is built from 15 residues. The V gene end was trimmed by 6 bases and the J gene end by 6 bases; junction bases not matched to a gene: 8. The CDR3: CASSAGTSGSDTQYF. The CDR3 DNA follows: TGCGCCAGCAGCGCCGGGACTAGCGGATCTGATACGCAGTATTTT.

The chain carries TRBV7-3 and TRBJ1-6, with TRBD1 matching 10 bases. Germline V gene sequence: CDR1 SGHTA, CDR2 FQGTGA. This CDR3 has 14 amino acids. V shed 5 bases and J 7 bases; nucleotides not matched to a gene: 2. The CDR3 DNA reads as TGTGCCAGCAGCGAGGGACAGGGGAATTCACCCCTCCACTTT. The encoded protein is CASSEGQGNSPLHF. The variable domain in full, with the rest retrieved from reference TRBV7-3 and TRBJ1-6, is GAGVSQTPSNKVTEKGKYVELRCDPISGHTALYWYRQSLGQGPEFLIYFQGTGAADDSGLPNDRFFAVRPEGSVSTLKIQRTERGDSAVYLCASSEGQGNSPLHFGNGTRLTVT.

The chain uses TRBV28 and TRBJ2-7, with TRBD1 matching 7 bases. The germline V gene encodes CDR1 MDHEN and CDR2 SYDVKM. This CDR3 is 16 amino acids long. Trimming cost V 3 bases and J 4 bases; bases outside gene matches: 12. This CDR3 reads CASSFSGGFLNYEQYF. As DNA, the CDR3 is TGTGCCAGCAGTTTCTCAGGGGGATTTTTAAATTACGAGCAGTACTTC.

V usage is TRBV5-1 and J usage is TRBJ1-3, with D possibly being TRBD1 (5 bases). Germline values: CDR1 SGHRS, CDR2 YFSETQ. V lost 4 bases to trimming and J lost 4 bases, with 12 bases between them. The CDR3 extends over 14 amino acids. The CDR3 region is CASSAGIAGNTIYF. Written as DNA, the CDR3 is TGCGCCAGCAGCGCAGGGATTGCCGGAAACACCATATATTTT.

The chain employs TRBV5-5 and TRBJ2-5; 9 bases agree with TRBD1. CDR3 size: 17 residues. Germline V lookup: CDR1 SGHKS, CDR2 YYEKEE (reference sequence). With V trimmed by 1 base and J by 1 base, 8 bases remained unmatched. CDR3 in amino acids: CASSLFGTGRIQETQYF. The CDR3 DNA follows: TGTGCCAGCAGCTTGTTTGGGACAGGGAGAATCCAAGAGACCCAGTACTTC.

The CDR3 is CASTRGQGDTDTQYF. The DNA for the CDR3 is TGTGCCAGCACTCGAGGACAGGGAGACACAGATACGCAGTATTTT. V usage is TRBV7-9 and J usage is TRBJ2-3; 8 bases fit TRBD1. CDR3 size: 15 residues. Germline V CDR1 and CDR2: SEHNR, FQNEAQ (reference sequence). V shed 7 bases and J 2 bases; nucleotides not matched to a gene: 8.

The genes are TRBV6-1 and TRBJ2-7, with D possibly matching TRBD2 (5 bases). Trimming stripped 0 bases from V and 2 bases from J, with 14 bases between. Germline lookup yields CDR1 MNHNS and CDR2 SASEGT. The CDR3 contains 16 residues. The CDR3 nucleotides read TGTGCCAGCAGTGAAGCGAGGGCAGCCATCACCTACGAGCAGTACTTC. It encodes CASSEARAAITYEQYF.